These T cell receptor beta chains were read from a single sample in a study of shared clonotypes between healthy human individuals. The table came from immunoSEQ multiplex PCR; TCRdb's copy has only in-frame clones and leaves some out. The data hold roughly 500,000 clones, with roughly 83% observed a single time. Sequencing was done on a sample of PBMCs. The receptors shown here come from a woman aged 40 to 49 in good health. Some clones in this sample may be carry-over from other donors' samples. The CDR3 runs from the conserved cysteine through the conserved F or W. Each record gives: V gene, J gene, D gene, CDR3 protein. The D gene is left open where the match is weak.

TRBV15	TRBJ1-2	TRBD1	CATSRGQGYGYTF
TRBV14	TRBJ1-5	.	CASSSHRNQPQHF
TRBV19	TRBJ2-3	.	CASSIATGTDTQYF
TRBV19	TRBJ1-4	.	CASSTWGQPTNEKLFF
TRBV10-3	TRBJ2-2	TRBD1	CAISGTGGQGAGELFF
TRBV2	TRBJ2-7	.	CASSEAPAVVYEQYF
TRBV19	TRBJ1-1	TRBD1	CASLRQGGTEAFF
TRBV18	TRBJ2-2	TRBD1	CASSPDRGPGELFF
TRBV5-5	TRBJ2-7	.	CASSRETGRYEQYF
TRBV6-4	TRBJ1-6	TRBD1	CASSLDRGNSPLHF
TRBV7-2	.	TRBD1	CASSPSTGPYEQYF
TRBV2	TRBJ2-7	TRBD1	CASSVRRTGAYEQYF
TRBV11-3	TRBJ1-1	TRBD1	CASSLGQEFMNTEAFF
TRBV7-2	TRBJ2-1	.	CASSLSRQPPEQFF
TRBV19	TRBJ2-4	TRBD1	CASTRGDRVENIQYF
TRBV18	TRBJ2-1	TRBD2	CASSAGLAGDNEQFF
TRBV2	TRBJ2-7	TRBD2	CASKLGLAGGEQYF
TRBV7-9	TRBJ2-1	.	CASRVLAAEQFF
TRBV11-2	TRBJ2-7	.	CASSPTLDFYSYEQYF
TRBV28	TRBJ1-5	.	CASSLSLQPQHF
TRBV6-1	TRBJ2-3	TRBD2	CASSAAGLAETDTQYF
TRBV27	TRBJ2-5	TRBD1	CASSRTTGLETQYF
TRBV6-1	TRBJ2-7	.	CASSEAGQIYEQYF
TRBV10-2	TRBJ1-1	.	CASSQTRGAEAFF
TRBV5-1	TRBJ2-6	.	CASSLAGALFSGANVLTF
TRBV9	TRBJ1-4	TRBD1	CASSFRQGAGEKLFF
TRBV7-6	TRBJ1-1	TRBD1	CASSPLAGGNTEAFF
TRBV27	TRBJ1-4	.	CASSPSPANEKLFF
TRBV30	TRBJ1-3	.	CAWSLSGNTIYF
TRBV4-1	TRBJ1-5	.	CASSQDRRNQPQHF
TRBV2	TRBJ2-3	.	CASSGESPSTDTQYF
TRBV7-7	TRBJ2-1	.	CASSLAMSSYNEQFF
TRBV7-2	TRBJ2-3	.	CASSFGPTTGTDTQYF
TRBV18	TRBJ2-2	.	CASSTTNTGELFF
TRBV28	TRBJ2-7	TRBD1	CASSLSLGQGPLEQYF
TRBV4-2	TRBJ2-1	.	CASSQDIPGPYNEQFF
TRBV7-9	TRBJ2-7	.	CASSLESGSISSYEQYF
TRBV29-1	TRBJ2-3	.	CSVLAMGTDTQYF
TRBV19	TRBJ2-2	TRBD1	CASSNRGLTGELFF
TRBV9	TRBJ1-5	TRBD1	CASRGDRGRPQHF
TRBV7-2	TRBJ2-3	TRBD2	CASSQLAGRTDTQYF
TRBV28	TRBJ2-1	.	CASSLHPLGTRQSVQFF
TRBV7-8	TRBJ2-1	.	CASSKQEGSEQFF